These 20 T cell receptor beta chains originate from one sample sequenced in a study of CD8+ T cells in alopecia areata. cDNA reverse transcribed from extracted RNA served as the sequencing template. The repertoire was sequenced with immunoSEQ multiplex PCR; TCRdb's copy has only in-frame clones and lacks some. The sample lists 200,000 or so clones, roughly 50% occurring once. The sample's treatment: oral pan-JAK inhibitor, 5-10 mg twice daily. The sample was CD4+ T cells sorted from blood, taken at week 24, from a patient treated with tofacitinib. The source is a human donor with alopecia areata.

This chain uses TRBV9 with TRBJ2-5; TRBD1 is a possible D gene (5 bases). This CDR3 is 14 amino acids long. V gave up 1 base and J gave up 4 bases, with 11 bases separating them. CDR1 is SGDLS and CDR2 is YYNGEE in the germline V gene. The CDR3 coding sequence is TGTGCCAGCAGCGTAACGAGGCAGGGAGAGACCCAGTACTTC. Amino acid sequence: CASSVTRQGETQYF.

Here the CDR3 reads CASSQEGQGDQPQHF. CDR3 nucleotide sequence: TGCGCCAGCAGCCAAGAGGGACAGGGTGATCAGCCCCAGCATTTT. This chain joins TRBV4-1 and TRBJ1-5; 9 positions match TRBD1. This CDR3 region has 15 residues. Germline CDR1 is MGHRA and CDR2 is YSYEKL. With 0 bases clipped from V and 5 bases from J, the junction kept 2 bases outside the gene matches.

The CDR3 loop reads CSVGRADGYTF. The CDR3 DNA sequence: TGCAGCGTTGGTCGTGCGGATGGCTACACCTTC. V usage is TRBV29-1 and J usage is TRBJ1-2; D gene unclear. CDR3 length: 11 amino acids. Germline V CDR1 and CDR2: SQVTM, ANQGSEA. Trimming removed 4 bases from V and 6 bases from J, with 9 bases in between.

This clone was picked up a small number of times. The rearrangement joins TRBV6-6 to TRBJ2-3; unclear D gene. Deletions cut 6 bases from V and 2 bases from J, with 12 bases between. This CDR3 contains 14 residues. The germline V gene has CDR1 MNHNY and CDR2 SVGAGI (reference sequence). CDR3 nucleotide sequence: TGTGCCAGCAGACAAAACGGTCACACAGATACGCAGTATTTT. This sequence encodes CASRQNGHTDTQYF.

This clone was counted between two and nine times. The genes are TRBV19 and TRBJ2-1, with 12 bases aligning to TRBD2. V trimming: 3 bases; J trimming: 2 bases; junction bases outside the gene matches: 2. The CDR3 is 16 amino acids. In germline, CDR1 is LNHDA, CDR2 SQIVND (reference sequence). CDR3 protein: CASSIWTSGTYNEQFF. DNA for the CDR3: TGTGCCAGTAGTATCTGGACTAGCGGGACCTACAATGAGCAGTTCTTC.

In its sample, this clone was seen a few times. This sequence joins TRBV2 and TRBJ2-5, with 8 bases lining up with TRBD2. Per the germline V gene, CDR1 is SNHLY and CDR2 is FYNNEI. The CDR3 length is 15 residues. V lost 7 bases, J lost 0 bases, and 7 bases stayed unmatched. CDR3 amino acids: CASIRTSSHQETQYF. The CDR3 DNA is TGTGCCAGCATCCGGACTAGCAGTCACCAAGAGACCCAGTACTTC.

The rearrangement joins TRBV4-3 to TRBJ1-2; no reliable D call. CDR1 is LGHNA and CDR2 is YSLEER in the germline V gene. CDR3 size: 14 residues. V lost 0 bases, J lost 0 bases, and 5 bases lay in between. As DNA, the CDR3 is TGCGCCAGCAGCCAAGACAAAGCTAACTATGGCTACACCTTC. Translating it yields CASSQDKANYGYTF.

The V and J genes are TRBV5-1 and TRBJ2-7, with D possibly being TRBD1 (5 bases). From germline, CDR1 is SGHRS and CDR2 YFSETQ. CDR3 length: 13 residues. The germline V and J ends were trimmed by 0 bases and 5 bases, with 9 bases remaining between them. The CDR3 sequence is CASSLVQGNEQYF. The DNA of the CDR3 is TGCGCCAGCAGCTTGGTCCAGGGAAACGAGCAGTACTTC.

The J gene is TRBJ2-2, the V gene TRBV30; 9 nucleotides align to TRBD1. The CDR3 sequence is 16 residues long. The trim removed 2 bases at V and 2 bases at J, leaving 6 bases unmatched. Germline V CDR1 and CDR2: GTSNPN, SVGIG (reference sequence). DNA for the CDR3: TGTGCCTGGAGTAGTCCGGGACAGGGCAACACCGGGGAGCTGTTTTTT. Protein sequence: CAWSSPGQGNTGELFF.

The gene calls are TRBV19 and TRBJ2-7, with D hard to call. The length of the CDR3 is 14 residues. The germline V gene has CDR1 LNHDA and CDR2 SQIVND (reference sequence). V was shortened by 3 bases and J by 5 bases, with 14 bases between the two germline ends. The CDR3 spells CASSMGLGLNEQYF. The CDR3 coding sequence is TGTGCCAGTAGTATGGGCCTAGGGTTAAACGAGCAGTACTTC.

This clone was found a few times. The V and J genes are TRBV28 and TRBJ1-1; 7 bases match TRBD1. From germline, CDR1 is MDHEN and CDR2 SYDVKM. Trimming removed 6 bases from V and 1 base from J; junction bases left unmatched: 5. CDR3 length: 14 amino acids. CDR3 nucleotide sequence: TGTGCCAGCAGCTTAGGACAGGCGAACACTGAAGCTTTCTTT. Its protein product is CASSLGQANTEAFF.

CDR3 region: CASTPENIQYF. CDR3 DNA: TGTGCCAGCACCCCCGAAAACATTCAGTACTTC. The V call is TRBV7-9, the J call TRBJ2-4, with no clear D. The CDR3 length is 11 residues. The V and J ends lost 7 bases and 5 bases respectively, with 6 bases between them. Germline V gene sequence: CDR1 SEHNR, CDR2 FQNEAQ (reference sequence).

The CDR3 reads CSVAGGENTEAFF. The CDR3 DNA follows: TGCAGCGTTGCTGGGGGCGAGAACACTGAAGCTTTCTTT. The chain recombines TRBV29-1 with TRBJ1-1; perhaps TRBD1 as D (6 bases). The length of the CDR3 is 13 residues. CDR1 SQVTM and CDR2 ANQGSEA come from the germline V gene. The V end lost 4 bases, the J end lost 1 base, and 10 bases lay between the germline ends. Full variable domain (rest looked up from reference TRBV29-1 and TRBJ1-1): SAVISQKPSRDICQRGTSLTIQCQVDSQVTMMFWYRQQPGQSLTLIATANQGSEATYESGFVIDKFPISRPNLTFSTLTVSNMSPEDSSIYLCSVAGGENTEAFFGQGTRLTVV.

The V and J genes are TRBV14 and TRBJ2-1; 7 bases line up with TRBD2. The length of the CDR3 is 20 residues. J was trimmed by 0 bases and V by 5 bases; bases with no gene match: 19. Per the germline V gene, CDR1 is SGHDN and CDR2 is FVKESK. CDR3 sequence: CASSGLVGRGTTFSYNEQFF. CDR3 nucleotides: TGTGCCAGCAGCGGACTAGTTGGTAGGGGTACCACCTTCTCCTACAATGAGCAGTTCTTC.

This rearrangement joins TRBV29-1 to TRBJ1-5; the match to TRBD1 covers 9 bases. J lost 6 bases, V lost 1 base, and 4 bases had no gene match. Germline-derived CDR1 and CDR2 are SQVTM and ANQGSEA. CDR3 length equals 14 residues. The CDR3 loop reads CSVEGTGAGQPQHF. The CDR3 DNA follows: TGCAGCGTTGAAGGGACAGGGGCCGGTCAGCCCCAGCATTTT. Complete variable domain (other parts from reference TRBV29-1 and TRBJ1-5): SAVISQKPSRDICQRGTSLTIQCQVDSQVTMMFWYRQQPGQSLTLIATANQGSEATYESGFVIDKFPISRPNLTFSTLTVSNMSPEDSSIYLCSVEGTGAGQPQHFGDGTRLSIL.

This rearrangement joins TRBV5-4 to TRBJ2-6; TRBD1 agrees at 8 bases. The J segment lost 11 bases and the V segment lost 4 bases, leaving 5 bases of the junction unmatched. The CDR3 is 13 amino acids. Germline V CDR1 and CDR2: SGHNT, YYREEE (reference sequence). CDR3 protein: CASSVDRVDVLTF. Here the CDR3 DNA reads TGTGCCAGCAGCGTGGACAGGGTTGACGTCCTGACTTTC.

CDR3 sequence reads: CASSHPRGEQYF. In DNA, the CDR3 is TGTGCCAGCAGCCATCCCAGGGGCGAGCAGTACTTC. The rearrangement links TRBV7-3 to TRBJ2-7; tentatively, D is TRBD1 (6 bases). In germline, CDR1 is SGHTA, CDR2 FQGTGA. The CDR3 sequence is 12 residues long. The ends were cut back, 5 bases at V and 6 bases at J, with 11 bases in the middle.

The chain recombines TRBV5-1 with TRBJ2-7; no clear D gene. Deletions cut 5 bases from V and 5 bases from J, with 8 bases between. CDR3 length: 11 residues. CDR1 SGHRS and CDR2 YFSETQ come from the germline V gene. The CDR3 loop reads CASRVQNEQYF. The CDR3 region has the DNA TGCGCCAGCAGAGTACAGAACGAGCAGTACTTC. The full variable domain, with the rest looked up from reference TRBV5-1 and TRBJ2-7, is KAGVTQTPRYLIKTRGQQVTLSCSPISGHRSVSWYQQTPGQGLQFLFEYFSETQRNKGNFPGRFSGRQFSNSRSEMNVSTLELGDSALYLCASRVQNEQYFGPGTRLTVT.

The genes are TRBV23-1 and TRBJ1-4; D remains ambiguous. TRBV23-1 is an ORF, and what it does is uncertain. V lost 4 bases to trimming and J lost 15 bases, with 12 bases between them. This CDR3 contains 11 residues. The CDR3 sequence is CASSRQWRVFF. The DNA for the CDR3 is TGCGCCAGCAGTCGCCAGTGGAGGGTGTTTTTT.

V usage is TRBV5-6 and J usage is TRBJ1-2, with a tentative D call TRBD1 (5 bases). The CDR3 sequence is 16 residues long. The germline V gene encodes CDR1 SGHDT and CDR2 YYEEEE. Trimming pared 0 bases from V and 6 bases from J, leaving 18 bases between. The CDR3 loop is CASSLVVRQGGDGYTF. Here the CDR3 DNA reads TGTGCCAGCAGCTTGGTGGTCCGTCAGGGCGGGGATGGCTACACCTTC.